The rows below give T cell receptor beta chains drawn from one sample of a study of OX40 agonist ivuxolimab in advanced cancers. The assay was immunoSEQ multiplex PCR, and TCRdb's table has in-frame clones only and misses some. In the table there are around 15,000 clones, roughly 92% of which are singletons. The sample was CD4+ or CD8+ T cells sorted from blood, taken in a trial of the OX40 agonist ivuxolimab. These receptor sequences come from an adult with an advanced solid tumor such as melanoma, head and neck, liver or kidney cancer. Each CDR3 is given with its conserved first and last residue. A D gene is named only where the DNA matches it firmly. Expanded clones get a size class; other rows say once, few or many, or leave the size out.

size	J	V	D	DNA	CDR3
once	TRBJ2-3	TRBV15	TRBD1	TGTGCCACCAGCGAAAGACCCGGGACAGGCTACACAGATACGCAGTATTTT	CATSERPGTGYTDTQYF
NA	TRBJ2-1	TRBV28	NA	TGTGCCAGCAGTTTGGGTAGGGGTTGGGATGAGCAGTTCTTC	CASSLGRGWDEQFF
NA	TRBJ2-7	TRBV13	NA	TGTGCCAGCAGTTTGCTCGGGACGGCGTCCTACGAGCAGTACTTC	CASSLLGTASYEQYF
NA	TRBJ2-7	TRBV7-9	NA	TGTGCCAGCGACCCCATCGGCCACGAGCAGTACTTC	CASDPIGHEQYF
NA	TRBJ2-3	TRBV29-1	TRBD2	TGCAGCGTTGACCCATTTAGCGGGAAAGACGATACGCAGTATTTT	CSVDPFSGKDDTQYF
NA	TRBJ2-1	TRBV6-6	TRBD2	TGTGCCAGCGGATCTAGCGGGGACCCCCCCAATGAGCAGTTCTTC	CASGSSGDPPNEQFF
NA	TRBJ1-5	TRBV7-8	NA	TGTGCCAGCAGCTTCGGGGGTTCTCAGCCCCAGCATTTT	CASSFGGSQPQHF
NA	TRBJ2-7	TRBV6-6	TRBD2	TGTGCCAGCAGTTATGGGCGGGGGTCCTCCTACGAGCAGTACTTC	CASSYGRGSSYEQYF
NA	TRBJ1-5	TRBV28	NA	TGTGCCAGCAGTTTAGAGGGTCAGCCCCAGCATTTT	CASSLEGQPQHF
NA	TRBJ2-7	TRBV9	TRBD1	TGTGCCAGCAGCGGGAGTACGGGACAGAGCTACGAGCAGTACTTC	CASSGSTGQSYEQYF